The sample holds many counts of the clone carrying this TCR beta chain. Its antigen is unknown. In TCRdb, the multiplex PCR reads were re-called with MiXCR into one record per CDR3 protein. Among roughly 120,000 distinct CDR3 sequences listed, less than 20% were seen once. Axillary draining lymph nodes of breast cancer patients supplied the node samples. The CDR3 runs 12 residues. Trimming cost V 5 bases and J 8 bases, with 12 bases left between them. Germline V gene sequence: CDR1 SNHLY, CDR2 FYNNEI. These data come from a study of breast tumors, draining lymph nodes, adjacent tissues. Overall study findings and caveats: Tumor TCR diversity was below lymph nodes but above nontumor tissue. Most tumor T cells seemingly derive from lymph node, then expand in tumor. Data only fit, rather than demonstrated, lymph node origin of most tumor T cells. Luminal-like breast cancer showed significantly higher tumor–nontumor repertoire similarity than basal-like.

Sequencing used axillary lymph node tissue. This sequence joins TRBV2 and TRBJ1-2; D is perhaps TRBD1 (6 bases). This receptor was identified in a female donor with breast cancer. Some clones in this sample may be carry-over from other donors' samples. The CDR3 is CASSKDREGYTF. The CDR3 DNA sequence: TGTGCCAGCAGTAAGGACAGAGAGGGCTACACCTTC.